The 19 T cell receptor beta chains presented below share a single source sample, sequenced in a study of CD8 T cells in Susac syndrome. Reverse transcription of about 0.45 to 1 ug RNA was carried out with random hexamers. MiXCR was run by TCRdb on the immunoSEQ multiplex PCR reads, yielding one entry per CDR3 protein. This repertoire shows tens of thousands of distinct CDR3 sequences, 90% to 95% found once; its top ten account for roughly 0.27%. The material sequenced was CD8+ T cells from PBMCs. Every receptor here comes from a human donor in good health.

CDR3: CASIPRGTGGPYEQYF. As DNA, the CDR3 is TGTGCCAGCATCCCGAGAGGTACAGGGGGCCCCTACGAGCAGTACTTC. V usage is TRBV11-2 and J usage is TRBJ2-7; 9 nucleotides align to TRBD1. Germline V gene lookup returns CDR1 SGHAT and CDR2 FQNNGV. The CDR3 sequence is 16 residues long. V trimming: 7 bases; J trimming: 2 bases; junction bases outside the gene matches: 12.

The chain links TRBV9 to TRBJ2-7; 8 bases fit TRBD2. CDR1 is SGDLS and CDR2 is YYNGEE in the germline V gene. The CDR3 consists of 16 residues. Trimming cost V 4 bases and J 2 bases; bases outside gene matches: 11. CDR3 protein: CASSPVYSGVTYEQYF. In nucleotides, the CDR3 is TGTGCCAGCAGCCCCGTTTATAGCGGGGTAACCTACGAGCAGTACTTC.

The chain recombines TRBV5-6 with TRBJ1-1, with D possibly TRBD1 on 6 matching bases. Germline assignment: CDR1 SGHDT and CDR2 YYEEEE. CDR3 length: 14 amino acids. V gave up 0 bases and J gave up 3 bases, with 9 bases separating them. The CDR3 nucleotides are TGTGCCAGCAGCTTGGTTCCAGGGGACACTGAAGCTTTCTTT. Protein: CASSLVPGDTEAFF.

This chain's CDR3 is CSARAVGSGRGNTGELFF. Here the CDR3 DNA reads TGCAGTGCTAGAGCGGTTGGTAGCGGGAGAGGGAACACCGGGGAGCTGTTTTTT. V and J are TRBV20-1 and TRBJ2-2; 9 bases match TRBD2. The germline gives CDR1 DFQATT, CDR2 SNEGSKA (reference sequence). The length of the CDR3 is 18 residues. The ends lost 1 base at V and 1 base at J; junction bases unmatched: 10.

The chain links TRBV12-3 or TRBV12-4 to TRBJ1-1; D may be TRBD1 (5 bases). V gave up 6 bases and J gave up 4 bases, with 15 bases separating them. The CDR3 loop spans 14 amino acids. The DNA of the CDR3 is TGTGCCAGCAGCCTAGGGCAGGGTGTCACTGAAGCTTTCTTT. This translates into CASSLGQGVTEAFF.

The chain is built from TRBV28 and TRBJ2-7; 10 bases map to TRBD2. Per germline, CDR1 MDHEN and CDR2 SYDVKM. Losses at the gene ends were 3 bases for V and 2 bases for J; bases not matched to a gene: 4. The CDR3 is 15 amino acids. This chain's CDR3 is CASSLSLAGAYEQYV. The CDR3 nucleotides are TGTGCCAGCAGTTTGTCTCTAGCGGGGGCCTACGAGCAGTACGTC.

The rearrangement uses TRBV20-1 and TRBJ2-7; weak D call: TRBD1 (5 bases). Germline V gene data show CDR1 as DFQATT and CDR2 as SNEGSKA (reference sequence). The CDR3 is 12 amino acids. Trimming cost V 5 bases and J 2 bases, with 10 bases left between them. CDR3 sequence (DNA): TGCAGTGCTGTGACAGCAGCCTACGAGCAGTACTTC. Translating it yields CSAVTAAYEQYF.

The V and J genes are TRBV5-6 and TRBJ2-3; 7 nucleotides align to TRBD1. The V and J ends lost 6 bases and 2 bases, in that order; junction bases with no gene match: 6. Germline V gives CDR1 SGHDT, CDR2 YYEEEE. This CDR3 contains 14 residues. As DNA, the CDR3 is TGTGCCAGCATTACCGGGACAGACACAGATACGCAGTATTTT. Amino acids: CASITGTDTDTQYF.

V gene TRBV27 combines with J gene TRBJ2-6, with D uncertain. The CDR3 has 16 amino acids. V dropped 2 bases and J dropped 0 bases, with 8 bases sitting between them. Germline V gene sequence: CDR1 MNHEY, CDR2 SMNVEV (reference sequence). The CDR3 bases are TGTGCCAGCAGTTTAAGGGAACACTCTGGGGCCAACGTCCTGACTTTC. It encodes CASSLREHSGANVLTF.

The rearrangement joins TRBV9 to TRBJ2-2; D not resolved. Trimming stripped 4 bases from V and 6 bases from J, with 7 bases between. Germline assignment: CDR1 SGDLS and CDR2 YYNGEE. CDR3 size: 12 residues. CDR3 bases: TGTGCCAGCAGCCCCGGTCCCGGGGAGCTGTTTTTT. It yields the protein CASSPGPGELFF. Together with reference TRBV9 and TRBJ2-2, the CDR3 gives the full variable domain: DSGVTQTPKHLITATGQRVTLRCSPRSGDLSVYWYQQSLDQGLQFLIQYYNGEERAKGNILERFSAQQFPDLHSELNLSSLELGDSALYFCASSPGPGELFFGEGSRLTVL.

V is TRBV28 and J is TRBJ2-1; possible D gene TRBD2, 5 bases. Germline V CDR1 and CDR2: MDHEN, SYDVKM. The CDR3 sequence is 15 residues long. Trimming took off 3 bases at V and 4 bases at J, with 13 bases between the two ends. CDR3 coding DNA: TGTGCCAGCAGTTTTCCGGGATCGGCATACAATGAGCAGTTCTTC. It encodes CASSFPGSAYNEQFF.

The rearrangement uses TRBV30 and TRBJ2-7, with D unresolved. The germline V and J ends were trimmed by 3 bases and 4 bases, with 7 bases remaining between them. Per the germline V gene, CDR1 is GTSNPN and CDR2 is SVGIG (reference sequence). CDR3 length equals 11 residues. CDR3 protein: CAWSLGYEQYV. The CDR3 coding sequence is TGTGCCTGGAGCCTGGGGTACGAGCAGTACGTC.

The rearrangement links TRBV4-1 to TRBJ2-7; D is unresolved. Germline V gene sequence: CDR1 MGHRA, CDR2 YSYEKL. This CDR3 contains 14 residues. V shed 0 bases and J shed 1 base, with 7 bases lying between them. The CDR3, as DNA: TGCGCCAGCAGCCAAGAGGACGGTTCCTACGAGCAGTACGTC. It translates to CASSQEDGSYEQYV.

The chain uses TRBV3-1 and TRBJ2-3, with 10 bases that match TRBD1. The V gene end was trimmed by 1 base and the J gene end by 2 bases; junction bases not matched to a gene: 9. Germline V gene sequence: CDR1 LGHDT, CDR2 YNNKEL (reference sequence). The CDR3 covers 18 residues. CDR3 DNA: TGTGCCAGCAGCCAAGCTAGGTGGACAGGGGGAGACACAGATACGCAGTATTTT. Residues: CASSQARWTGGDTDTQYF.

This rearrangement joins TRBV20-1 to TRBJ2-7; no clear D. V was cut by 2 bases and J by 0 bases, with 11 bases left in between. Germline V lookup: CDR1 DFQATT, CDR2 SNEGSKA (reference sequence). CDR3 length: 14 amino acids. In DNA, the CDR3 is TGCAGTGCTAGACAGGTTCTAGTCTCCTACGAGCAGTACTTC. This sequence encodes CSARQVLVSYEQYF.

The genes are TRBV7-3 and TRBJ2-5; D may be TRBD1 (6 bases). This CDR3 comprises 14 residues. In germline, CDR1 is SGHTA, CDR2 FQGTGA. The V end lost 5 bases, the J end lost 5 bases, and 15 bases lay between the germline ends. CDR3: CASSPRGRWETQYF. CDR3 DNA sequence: TGTGCCAGCAGCCCAAGGGGGAGATGGGAGACCCAGTACTTC.

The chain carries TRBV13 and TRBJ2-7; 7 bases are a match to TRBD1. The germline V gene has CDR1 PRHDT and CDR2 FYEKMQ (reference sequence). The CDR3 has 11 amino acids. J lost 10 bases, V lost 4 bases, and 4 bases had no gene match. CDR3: CASSYGQDQYF. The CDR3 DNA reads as TGTGCCAGCAGCTACGGACAGGATCAGTACTTC.

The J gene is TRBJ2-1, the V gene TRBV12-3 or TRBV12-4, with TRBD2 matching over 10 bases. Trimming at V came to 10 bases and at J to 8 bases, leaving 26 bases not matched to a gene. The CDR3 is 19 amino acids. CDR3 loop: CAILTLAGSSFPRADEQFF. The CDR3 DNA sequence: TGTGCCATCCTTACACTAGCGGGGTCATCTTTTCCAAGGGCCGATGAGCAGTTCTTC.

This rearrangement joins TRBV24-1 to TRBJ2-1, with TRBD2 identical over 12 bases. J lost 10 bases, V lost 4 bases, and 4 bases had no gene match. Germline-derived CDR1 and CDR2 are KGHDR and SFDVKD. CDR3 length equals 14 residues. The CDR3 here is CATSDIGLAGEQFF. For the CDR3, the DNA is TGTGCCACCAGTGACATCGGACTAGCGGGGGAGCAGTTCTTC.